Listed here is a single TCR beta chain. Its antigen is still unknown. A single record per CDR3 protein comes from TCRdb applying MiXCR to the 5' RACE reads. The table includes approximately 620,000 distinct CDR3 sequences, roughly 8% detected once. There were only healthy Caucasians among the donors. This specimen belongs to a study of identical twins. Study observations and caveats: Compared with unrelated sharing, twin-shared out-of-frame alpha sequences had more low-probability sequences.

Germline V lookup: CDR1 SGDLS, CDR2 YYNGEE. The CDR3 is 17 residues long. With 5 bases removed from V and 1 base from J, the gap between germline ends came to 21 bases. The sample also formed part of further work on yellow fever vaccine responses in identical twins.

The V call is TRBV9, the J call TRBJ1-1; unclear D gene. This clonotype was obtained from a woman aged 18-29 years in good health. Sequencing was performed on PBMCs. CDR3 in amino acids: CASSPEPSLFSNTEAFF. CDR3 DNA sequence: TGTGCCAGCAGTCCCGAGCCCTCGCTTTTCTCGAACACTGAAGCTTTCTTT.